This TCR beta chain was sequenced in a study of cytomegalovirus exposure and HLA in healthy donors. Primers included in the PCR were 60 Vbeta and 13 Jbeta primers. Some clones are missing from TCRdb's copy, which holds only in-frame ones; the method was immunoSEQ multiplex PCR. The profile covers approximately 100,000 clones, with about four fifths appearing a single time and 3.8% taken by the ten largest. The CDR3 is 15 amino acids. V dropped 5 bases and J dropped 7; count of bases not matched to a gene: 10. Germline CDR1 SEHNR, CDR2 FQNEAQ (reference sequence). Sequencing was done on a sample of PBMCs. The chain recombines TRBV7-9 with TRBJ1-2, with 10 bases identical to TRBD1. The receptor's source is a woman aged 40 to 50 in good health and CMV-seronegative. CDR3 in amino acids: CASSQSGTGVSGYTF. The CDR3 nucleotides read TGTGCCAGCAGCCAGTCCGGGACAGGGGTTTCTGGCTACACCTTC.